The TCR beta chain described here comes from a study of T cell repertoires in cytomegalovirus infection. Study in general: Both a matching HLA type and CMV infection were indicated by public TCR beta signatures.

Study-wide points: Summed frequency of shared TCR beta families picked out CMV carriers who also had the relevant HLA. In two of eight donors, the top clonotype was HLA-C-restricted CMV-specific.

This clonotype was observed many times. What it recognizes is unknown. TCRdb ran MiXCR on the reads and lists one entry per CDR3 protein. The table lists just under 300,000 distinct CDR3 sequences, around 9.1% of them singletons. The CDR3 runs to 15 residues. V was shortened by 10 bases and J by 7 bases, with 26 bases between the two germline ends. Sequencing input: PBMCs. This chain uses TRBV23-1 with TRBJ2-7, with TRBD1 as a possible D gene (5 bases). Being an ORF, TRBV23-1 has a function that is uncertain. This receptor was taken from a human donor in good health (CMV status not recorded). Some clones in this sample may be carry-over from other donors' samples. The CDR3 protein is CATHPGQGFQKEQYF. In nucleotides, the CDR3 is TGCGCCACCCACCCCGGGCAGGGTTTTCAGAAAGAGCAGTACTTC.